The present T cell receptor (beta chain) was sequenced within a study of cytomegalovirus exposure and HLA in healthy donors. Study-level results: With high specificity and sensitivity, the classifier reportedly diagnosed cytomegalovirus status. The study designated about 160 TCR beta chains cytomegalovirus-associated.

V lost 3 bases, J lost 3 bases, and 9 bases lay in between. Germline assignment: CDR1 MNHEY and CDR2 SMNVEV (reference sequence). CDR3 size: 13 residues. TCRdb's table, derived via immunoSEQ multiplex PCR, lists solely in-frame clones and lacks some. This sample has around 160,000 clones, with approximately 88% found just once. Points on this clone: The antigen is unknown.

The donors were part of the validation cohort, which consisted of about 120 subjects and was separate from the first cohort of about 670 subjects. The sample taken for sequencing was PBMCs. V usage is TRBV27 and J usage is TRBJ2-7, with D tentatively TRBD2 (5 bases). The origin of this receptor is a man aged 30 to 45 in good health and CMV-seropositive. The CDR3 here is CASSFGLLYEQYF. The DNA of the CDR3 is TGTGCCAGCAGTTTTGGACTCCTCTACGAGCAGTACTTC.